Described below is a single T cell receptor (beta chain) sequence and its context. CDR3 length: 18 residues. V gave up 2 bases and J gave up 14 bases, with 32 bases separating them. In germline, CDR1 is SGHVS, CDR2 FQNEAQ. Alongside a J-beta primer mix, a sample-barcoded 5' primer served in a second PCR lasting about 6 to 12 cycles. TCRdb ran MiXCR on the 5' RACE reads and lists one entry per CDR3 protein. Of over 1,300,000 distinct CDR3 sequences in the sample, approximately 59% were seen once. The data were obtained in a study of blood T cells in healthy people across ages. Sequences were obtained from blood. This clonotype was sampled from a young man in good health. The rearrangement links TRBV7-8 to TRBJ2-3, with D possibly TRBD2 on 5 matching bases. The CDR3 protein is CASSLSEVRSGDAIRRYF. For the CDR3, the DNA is TGTGCCAGCAGCTTAAGCGAGGTTCGTTCCGGGGATGCAATACGCCGGTATTTT.